This entry concerns a single TCR beta chain. 60 Vbeta and 13 Jbeta primers were used in PCR. Measured with immunoSEQ multiplex PCR; TCRdb has only the in-frame clones, and not every one. The table has around 130,000 clones, over 75% seen once. This CDR3 region has 16 residues. V lost 3 bases, J lost 4 bases, and 5 bases stayed unmatched. Germline loops: CDR1 ENHRY, CDR2 SYGVKD. These data belong to a study of cytomegalovirus exposure and HLA in healthy donors. The TCR was taken from a man between 45 and 60 years old in good health and CMV-seronegative. The chain joins TRBV10-3 to TRBJ2-1; 11 bases line up with TRBD1. Sequencing was performed on PBMCs. CDR3 bases: TGTGCCATCAGTGAAAGCCGGGACAGGGGGTACAATGAGCAGTTCTTC. Translation: CAISESRDRGYNEQFF.